The 10 T cell receptor beta chains listed next were all sequenced from one sample in a study of CD8 T cells in Susac syndrome. The authors reverse transcribed about 0.5 to 1 ug RNA with random hexamers. TCRdb re-called the immunoSEQ multiplex PCR reads through MiXCR, storing one row per CDR3 protein. The repertoire has over 120,000 distinct CDR3 sequences, over 90% of them found once; the top ten carry roughly 0.15%. Sample: CD4+ T cells from PBMCs. These receptors all stem from a human donor with Susac syndrome.

The chain has TRBV28 and TRBJ1-1; 11 positions match TRBD1. Germline lookup yields CDR1 MDHEN and CDR2 SYDVKM. V shed 9 bases, J shed 6 bases, and the junction held 6 bases outside the gene matches. The CDR3 spans 13 residues. CDR3: CASYRTGGSEAFF. Written as DNA, the CDR3 is TGTGCCAGTTATAGGACAGGGGGCTCTGAAGCTTTCTTT.

The V call is TRBV5-1, the J call TRBJ2-3; 7 positions agree with TRBD2. After removal of 2 bases from V and 5 bases from J, the junction contained 2 bases not matched to a gene. This CDR3 contains 13 residues. From germline, CDR1 is SGHRS and CDR2 YFSETQ. The CDR3 protein is CASSFQREDTQYF. In DNA form, the CDR3 reads TGCGCCAGCAGCTTCCAGCGGGAAGATACGCAGTATTTT.

The V and J genes are TRBV4-2 and TRBJ1-4, with a weak D call TRBD1 (5 bases). V lost 0 bases, J lost 0 bases, and 14 bases lay in between. This CDR3 comprises 18 residues. Germline V gene lookup returns CDR1 LGHNA and CDR2 YNFKEQ. CDR3 region: CASSQDFTGETTNEKLFF. The CDR3 DNA follows: TGTGCCAGCAGCCAAGATTTTACAGGCGAGACAACTAATGAAAAACTGTTTTTT.

CDR3 in DNA: TGTGCCTGGGTAAGGGACAGGGAGGGGGAGCAGTACTTC. This encodes CAWVRDREGEQYF. The V call is TRBV30, the J call TRBJ2-7; 9 nucleotides line up with TRBD1. With V trimmed by 5 bases and J by 7 bases, 9 bases remained unmatched. This CDR3 region has 13 residues. The germline V gene has CDR1 GTSNPN and CDR2 SVGIG (reference sequence).

This CDR3 reads CASSLGQASYEQYF. In DNA form, the CDR3 reads TGTGCCAGTAGTCTTGGACAGGCCTCCTACGAGCAGTACTTC. This chain connects TRBV19 to TRBJ2-7, with 7 nucleotides matching TRBD1. The CDR3 extends over 14 amino acids. V shed 5 bases and J 0 bases; nucleotides not matched to a gene: 4. CDR1 is LNHDA, CDR2 SQIVND, per germline (reference sequence).

This chain links TRBV7-2 with TRBJ2-1; 7 positions match TRBD2. Per germline, CDR1 SGHTA and CDR2 FQGNSA. V shed 3 bases, J shed 6 bases, and the junction held 8 bases outside the gene matches. CDR3 length equals 15 residues. The CDR3 reads CASSLGLPPFNEQFF. The CDR3 nucleotides read TGTGCCAGCAGCTTGGGACTACCACCTTTCAATGAGCAGTTCTTC.

The chain joins TRBV20-1 to TRBJ1-4; 8 bases are a match to TRBD1. The V gene end was trimmed by 6 bases and the J gene end by 3 bases; junction bases not matched to a gene: 6. CDR3 length: 14 amino acids. Germline-derived CDR1 and CDR2 are DFQATT and SNEGSKA (reference sequence). This chain's CDR3 is CSARQGAANEKLFF. In DNA, the CDR3 is TGCAGTGCCAGGCAGGGGGCGGCTAATGAAAAACTGTTTTTT.

CDR3 coding DNA: TGCGCCAGCAGCTTGGCCTTTGGGGCCCGAGGGAATGAGCAGTTCTTC. Its translation is CASSLAFGARGNEQFF. V usage is TRBV5-1 and J usage is TRBJ2-1, with D possibly being TRBD1 or TRBD2 (5 bases each). The germline CDR1 and CDR2 sequences are SGHRS and YFSETQ. V lost 0 bases and J 7 bases, leaving 17 bases between the germline ends. The CDR3 totals 16 residues.

The J gene is TRBJ2-5, the V gene TRBV7-2; D is tentatively TRBD1 or TRBD2 (5 bases each). V shed 2 bases and J shed 10 bases, with 26 bases lying between them. The length of the CDR3 is 17 residues. Germline V gene sequence: CDR1 SGHTA, CDR2 FQGNSA. DNA of the CDR3: TGTGCCAGCAGCTTACTAGTAGGGCAGGGACCCACGAGAGTCCAGTACTTC. It codes for CASSLLVGQGPTRVQYF.

The chain is built from TRBV4-1 and TRBJ2-6; 8 positions match TRBD1. J lost 3 bases, V lost 2 bases, and 9 bases had no gene match. Germline values: CDR1 MGHRA, CDR2 YSYEKL. The CDR3 consists of 18 residues. Here the CDR3 reads CASSQQGARMSGANVLTF. The CDR3 DNA follows: TGCGCCAGCAGCCAACAGGGGGCACGGATGAGTGGGGCCAACGTCCTGACTTTC.